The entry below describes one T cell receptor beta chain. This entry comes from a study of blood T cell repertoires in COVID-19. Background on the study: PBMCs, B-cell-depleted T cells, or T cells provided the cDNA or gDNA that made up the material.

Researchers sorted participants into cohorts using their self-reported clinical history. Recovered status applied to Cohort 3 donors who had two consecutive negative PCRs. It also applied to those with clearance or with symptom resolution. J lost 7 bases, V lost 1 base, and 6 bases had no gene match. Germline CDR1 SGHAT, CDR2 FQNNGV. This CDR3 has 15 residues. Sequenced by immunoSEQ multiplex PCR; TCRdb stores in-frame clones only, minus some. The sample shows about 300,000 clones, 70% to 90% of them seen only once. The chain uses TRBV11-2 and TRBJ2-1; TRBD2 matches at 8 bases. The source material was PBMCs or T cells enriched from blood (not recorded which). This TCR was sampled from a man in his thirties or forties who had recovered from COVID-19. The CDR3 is CASSLAVAGLNEQFF. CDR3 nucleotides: TGTGCCAGCAGCTTAGCGGTAGCGGGGTTAAATGAGCAGTTCTTC.